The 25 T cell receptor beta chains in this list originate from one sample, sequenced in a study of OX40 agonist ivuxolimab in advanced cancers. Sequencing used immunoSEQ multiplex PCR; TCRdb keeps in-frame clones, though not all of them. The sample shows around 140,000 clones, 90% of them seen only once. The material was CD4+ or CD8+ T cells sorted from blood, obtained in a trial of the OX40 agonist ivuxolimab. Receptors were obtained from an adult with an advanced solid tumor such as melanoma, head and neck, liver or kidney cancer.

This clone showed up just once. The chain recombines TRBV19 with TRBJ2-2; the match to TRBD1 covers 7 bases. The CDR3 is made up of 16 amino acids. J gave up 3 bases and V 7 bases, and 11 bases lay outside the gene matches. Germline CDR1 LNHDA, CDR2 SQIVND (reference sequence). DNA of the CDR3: TGTGCCAGTACCGATAAGACAGGGCAATACACCGGGGAGCTGTTTTTT. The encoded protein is CASTDKTGQYTGELFF.

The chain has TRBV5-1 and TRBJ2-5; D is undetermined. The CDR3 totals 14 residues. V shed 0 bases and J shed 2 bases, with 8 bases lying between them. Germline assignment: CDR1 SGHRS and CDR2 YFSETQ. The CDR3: CASSLEGRQETQYF. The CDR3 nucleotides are TGCGCCAGCAGCTTGGAAGGCAGACAAGAGACCCAGTACTTC.

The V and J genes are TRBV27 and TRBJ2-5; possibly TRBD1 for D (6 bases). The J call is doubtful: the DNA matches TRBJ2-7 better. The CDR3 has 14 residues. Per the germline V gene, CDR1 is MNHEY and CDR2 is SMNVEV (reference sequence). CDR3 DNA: TGTGCCAGCAGTTTCTCGGGACACACTTACGAGCAGTACTTC. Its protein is CASSFSGHTYEQYF.

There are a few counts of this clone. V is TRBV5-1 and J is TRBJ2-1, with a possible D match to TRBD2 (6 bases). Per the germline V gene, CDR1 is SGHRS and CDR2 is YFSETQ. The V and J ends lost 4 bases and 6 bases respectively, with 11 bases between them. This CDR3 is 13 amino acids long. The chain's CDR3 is CASSRGLVNEQFF. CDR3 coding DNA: TGCGCCAGCAGCCGGGGACTTGTCAATGAGCAGTTCTTC.

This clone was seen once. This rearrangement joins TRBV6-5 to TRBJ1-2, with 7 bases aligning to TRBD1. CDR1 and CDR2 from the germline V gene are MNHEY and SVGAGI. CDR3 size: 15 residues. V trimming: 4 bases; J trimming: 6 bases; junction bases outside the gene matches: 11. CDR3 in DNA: TGTGCCAGCAGTTCCTTCAGGGGGGGGCGTGATGGCTACACCTTC. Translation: CASSSFRGGRDGYTF.

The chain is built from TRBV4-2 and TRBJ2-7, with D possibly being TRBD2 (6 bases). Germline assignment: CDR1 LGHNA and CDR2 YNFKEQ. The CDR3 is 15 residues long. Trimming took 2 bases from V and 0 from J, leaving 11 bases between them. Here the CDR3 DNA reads TGTGCCAGCAGCCAATTGGGACTCTTCTCCTACGAGCAGTACTTC. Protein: CASSQLGLFSYEQYF.

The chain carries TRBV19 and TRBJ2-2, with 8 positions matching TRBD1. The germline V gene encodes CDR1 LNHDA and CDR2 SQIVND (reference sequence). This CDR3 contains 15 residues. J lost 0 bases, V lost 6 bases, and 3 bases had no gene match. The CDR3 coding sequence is TGTGCCAGTAGAACAGGGGGTACGAACACCGGGGAGCTGTTTTTT. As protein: CASRTGGTNTGELFF.

For the CDR3, the DNA is TGTGCCAGCAGTTTATTTCACGAGCAGTACTTC. The encoded protein is CASSLFHEQYF. The chain employs TRBV28 and TRBJ2-7; D is unclear. Trimming stripped 1 base from V and 5 bases from J, with 3 bases between. The length of the CDR3 is 11 residues. The V gene's germline CDR1 is MDHEN and CDR2 SYDVKM.

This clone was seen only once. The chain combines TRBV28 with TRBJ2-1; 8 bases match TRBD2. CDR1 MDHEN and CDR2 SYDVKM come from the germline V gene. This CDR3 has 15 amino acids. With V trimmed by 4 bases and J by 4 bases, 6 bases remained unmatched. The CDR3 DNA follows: TGTGCCAGCAGTTCCAGCGGGAGTCCATACAATGAGCAGTTCTTC. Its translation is CASSSSGSPYNEQFF.

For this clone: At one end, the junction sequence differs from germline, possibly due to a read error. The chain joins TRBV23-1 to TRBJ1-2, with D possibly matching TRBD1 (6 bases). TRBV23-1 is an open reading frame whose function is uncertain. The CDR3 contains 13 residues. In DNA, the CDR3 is TGCGCCAGCAGTCAATGGGGGCCCATCAAGAATTACTTC. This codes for CASSQWGPIKNYF.

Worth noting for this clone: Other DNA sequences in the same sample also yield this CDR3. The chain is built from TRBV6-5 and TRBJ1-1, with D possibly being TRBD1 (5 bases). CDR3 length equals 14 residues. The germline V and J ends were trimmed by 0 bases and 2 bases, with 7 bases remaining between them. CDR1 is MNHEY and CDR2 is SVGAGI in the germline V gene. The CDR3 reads CASSYSGRNTEAFF. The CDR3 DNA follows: TGTGCCAGCAGTTACTCGGGACGTAACACTGAAGCTTTCTTT.

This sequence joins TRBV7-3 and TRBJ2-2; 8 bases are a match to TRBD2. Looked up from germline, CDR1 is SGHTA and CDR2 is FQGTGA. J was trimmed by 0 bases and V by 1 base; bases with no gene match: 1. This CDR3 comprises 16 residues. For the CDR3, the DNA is TGTGCCAGCAGCTTAAATAGCGGGACGAACACCGGGGAGCTGTTTTTT. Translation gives CASSLNSGTNTGELFF.

CDR3 amino acids: CASSYTDTQYF. In DNA, the CDR3 is TGCGCCAGCAGCTACACAGATACGCAGTATTTT. The chain links TRBV5-1 to TRBJ2-3; D remains ambiguous. CDR3 length equals 11 residues. V was trimmed by 3 bases and J by 2 bases, leaving 1 base between them. In germline, CDR1 is SGHRS, CDR2 YFSETQ. The variable domain in full, with the rest retrieved from reference TRBV5-1 and TRBJ2-3, is KAGVTQTPRYLIKTRGQQVTLSCSPISGHRSVSWYQQTPGQGLQFLFEYFSETQRNKGNFPGRFSGRQFSNSRSEMNVSTLELGDSALYLCASSYTDTQYFGPGTRLTVL.

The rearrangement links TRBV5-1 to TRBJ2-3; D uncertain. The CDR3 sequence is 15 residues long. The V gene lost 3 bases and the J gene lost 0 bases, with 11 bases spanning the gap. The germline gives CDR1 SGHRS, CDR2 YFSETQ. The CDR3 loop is CASSSLPVSTDTQYF. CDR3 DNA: TGCGCCAGCAGCTCTTTACCAGTTAGCACAGATACGCAGTATTTT.

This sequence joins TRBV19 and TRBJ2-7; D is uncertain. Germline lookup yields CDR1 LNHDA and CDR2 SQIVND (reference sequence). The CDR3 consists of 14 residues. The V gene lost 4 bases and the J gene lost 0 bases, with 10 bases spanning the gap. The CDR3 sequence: CASSTRQRSYEQYF. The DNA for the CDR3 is TGTGCCAGTAGTACACGACAACGCTCCTACGAGCAGTACTTC.

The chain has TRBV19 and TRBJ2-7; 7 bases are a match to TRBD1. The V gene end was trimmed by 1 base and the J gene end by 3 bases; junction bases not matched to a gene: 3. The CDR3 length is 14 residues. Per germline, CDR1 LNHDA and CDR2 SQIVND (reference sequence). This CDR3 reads CASSIGGGVYEQYF. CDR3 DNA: TGTGCCAGTAGTATAGGAGGGGGCGTCTACGAGCAGTACTTC.

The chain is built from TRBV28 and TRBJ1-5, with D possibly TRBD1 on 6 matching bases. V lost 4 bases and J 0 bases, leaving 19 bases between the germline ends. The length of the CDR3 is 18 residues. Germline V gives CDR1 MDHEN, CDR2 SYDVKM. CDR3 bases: TGTGCCAGCAGTTCTCCGTTGGACAGTCGAGATAGCAATCAGCCCCAGCATTTT. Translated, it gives CASSSPLDSRDSNQPQHF.

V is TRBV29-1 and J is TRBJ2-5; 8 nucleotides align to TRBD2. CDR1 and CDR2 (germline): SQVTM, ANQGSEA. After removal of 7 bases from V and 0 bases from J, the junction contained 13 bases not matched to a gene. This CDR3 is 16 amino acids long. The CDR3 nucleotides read TGCAGCGGGAAAGGCGGGCCAGCGGGAGACCAAGAGACCCAGTACTTC. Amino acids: CSGKGGPAGDQETQYF.

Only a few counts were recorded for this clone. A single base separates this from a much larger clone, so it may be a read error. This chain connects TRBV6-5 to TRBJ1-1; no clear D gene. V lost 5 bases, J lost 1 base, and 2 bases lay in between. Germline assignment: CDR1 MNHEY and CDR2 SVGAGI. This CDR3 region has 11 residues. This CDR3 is CASSKNTEAFF. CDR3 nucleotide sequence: TGTGCCAGCAGTAAGAACACTGAAGCTTTCTTT.

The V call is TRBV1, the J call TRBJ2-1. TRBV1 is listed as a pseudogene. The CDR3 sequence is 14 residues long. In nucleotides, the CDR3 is TGCACCAGCAGGAAGGGGAGCTCCTACAATGAGCAGTTCTTC. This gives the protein CTSRKGSSYNEQFF.

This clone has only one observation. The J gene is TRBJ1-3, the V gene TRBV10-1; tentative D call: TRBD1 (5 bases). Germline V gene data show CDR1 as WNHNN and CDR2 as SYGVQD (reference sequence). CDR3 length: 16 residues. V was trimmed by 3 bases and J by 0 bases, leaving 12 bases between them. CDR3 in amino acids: CASSDGAFNSGNTIYF. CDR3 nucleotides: TGCGCCAGCAGTGATGGGGCCTTCAACTCTGGAAACACCATATATTTT.

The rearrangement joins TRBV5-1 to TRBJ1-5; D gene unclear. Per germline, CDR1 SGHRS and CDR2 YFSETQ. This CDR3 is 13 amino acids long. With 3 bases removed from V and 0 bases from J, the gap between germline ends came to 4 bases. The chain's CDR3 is CASSYYSNQPQHF. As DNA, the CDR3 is TGCGCCAGCAGCTATTATAGCAATCAGCCCCAGCATTTT.

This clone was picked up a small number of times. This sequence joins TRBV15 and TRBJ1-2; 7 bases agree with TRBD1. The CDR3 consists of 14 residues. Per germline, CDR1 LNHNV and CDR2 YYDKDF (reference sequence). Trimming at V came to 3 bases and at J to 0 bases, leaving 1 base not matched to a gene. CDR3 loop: CATSRGQTNYGYTF. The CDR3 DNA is TGTGCCACCAGCAGGGGACAGACTAACTATGGCTACACCTTC.

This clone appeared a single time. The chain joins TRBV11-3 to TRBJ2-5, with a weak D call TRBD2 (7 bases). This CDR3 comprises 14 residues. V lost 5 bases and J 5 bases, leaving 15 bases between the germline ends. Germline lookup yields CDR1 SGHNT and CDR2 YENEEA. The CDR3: CASSPKGGGETQYF. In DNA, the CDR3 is TGTGCCAGCAGCCCCAAGGGAGGGGGGGAGACCCAGTACTTC.

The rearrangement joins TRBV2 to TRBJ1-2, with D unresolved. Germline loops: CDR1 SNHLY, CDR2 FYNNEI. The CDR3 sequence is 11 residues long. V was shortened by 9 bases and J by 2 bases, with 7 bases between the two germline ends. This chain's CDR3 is CARTLNYGYTF. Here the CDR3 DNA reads TGTGCCAGAACACTCAACTATGGCTACACCTTC.